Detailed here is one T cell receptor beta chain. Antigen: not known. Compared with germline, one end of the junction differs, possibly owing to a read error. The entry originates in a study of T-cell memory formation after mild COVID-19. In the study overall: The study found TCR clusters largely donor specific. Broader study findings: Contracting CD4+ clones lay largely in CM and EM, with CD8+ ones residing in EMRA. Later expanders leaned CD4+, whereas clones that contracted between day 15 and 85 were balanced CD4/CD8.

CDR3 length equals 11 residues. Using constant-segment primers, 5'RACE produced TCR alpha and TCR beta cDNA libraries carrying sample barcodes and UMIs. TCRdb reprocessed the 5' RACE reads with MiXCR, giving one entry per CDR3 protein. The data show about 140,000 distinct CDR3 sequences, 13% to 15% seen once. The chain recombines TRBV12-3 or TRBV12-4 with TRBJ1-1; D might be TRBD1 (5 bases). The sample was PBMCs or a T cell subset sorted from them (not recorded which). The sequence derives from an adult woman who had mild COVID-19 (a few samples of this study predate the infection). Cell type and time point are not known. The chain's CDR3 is CDSSPGTEAFF. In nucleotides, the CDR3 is TGTGACAGCAGTCCAGGGACTGAAGCTTTCTTT.